This TCR beta chain was observed in a study of cytomegalovirus exposure and HLA in healthy donors (dated by TCRdb to about 2017). Concerning the study at large: An earlier analysis of approximately 640 of the donors reported 276 Gb of sequence data and 117 million unique TCR beta sequences from some 180 million T cells. Around 330 gigabases of sequencing data and approximately 91 million unique TCR sequences made up an early release that covered over 550 HLA-typed donors. Among the roughly 400 genotyped donors, approximately 81% belonged to the genetic ancestry cluster associated with self-reported Caucasian donors. The study aimed to test whether signatures of past pathogen exposure could be identified by cataloging public T cell receptors. Using immunosequencing, the study profiled T cell repertoires from fewer than 700 subjects and related those repertoires to cytomegalovirus serostatus. Along with the approximately 670-subject first cohort, a separate validation cohort of around 120 different subjects was used. The study combined high-throughput TCR immunosequencing, statistical association of individual TCRs with disease status, and machine learning to predict cytomegalovirus infection status. To study patterns of TCR occurrence, a later analysis re-analyzed previously published TCR beta repertoires from 650 to 750 donors and added high-resolution HLA genotyping. In the later analysis, no new phenotypic data were used to find candidate immune exposures; instead, reliance was placed on TCR beta sequences and their occurrence across donors. In an earlier analysis of about 590 of the donors, high-throughput TCR beta sequencing was used to judge whether each TCR beta V gene segment behaved as functional or pseudogenic. Donor age, sex, ethnicity and CMV serostatus were collected together with the repertoire data. A later genetic analysis took genome-wide SNP genotypes for about 55% of the roughly 700 donors and used that subset as a discovery cohort. All discovery cohort repertoires had been generated using a single sequencing platform. Both class I and class II loci were covered by HLA typing, at four-digit resolution. The number of donors typed differed by locus, with roughly 629-640 for A, B, C, DRB1 and DQB1, roughly 520 for DQA1, approximately 570 for DPA1, and over 400 for DPB1. Roughly 5 DR-DQ haplotypes were treated as single units for association and clustering because of strong linkage in the cohort. Among several hundred genotyped donors of the cohort, an average of approximately 240,000 unique TCR beta nucleotide sequences was sequenced per donor, of which about 19% were non-productive.

Germline trimming amounts to 4 bases on V and 0 bases on J, with 3 as the count of junction bases outside the gene matches. The germline V gene encodes CDR1 ENHRY and CDR2 SYGVKD. The CDR3 runs 16 residues from the cysteine to the phenylalanine. The DNA shown is the 48-base CDR3, in frame from base 1. The cohort consisted of some 730 healthy bone marrow donors. Cohort members were all nominally healthy when sampled, although unrecorded immune exposures were likely present. The donor was CMV seronegative and was included in the group of a few hundred seronegative cohort members. A peripheral blood sample was provided by each donor, and peripheral blood mononuclear cells were used for TCR beta sequencing. The Qiagen DNeasy Blood Extraction Kit was used to extract genomic DNA from the blood cell samples. The library was prepared using the immunoSEQ multiplex PCR assay. A mixture of 60 forward primers for TCR Vbeta segments and 13 reverse primers for TCR Jbeta segments was used in the multiplex PCR. The CDR3 region of rearranged TCR beta genes was amplified from genomic DNA with a multiplex PCR assay. The Illumina HiSeq System was used to sequence the amplified TCR beta libraries as 87-base-pair reads. The study's processing was this. In a later analysis, 80 million or so unique TCR beta chains were counted across the 690 or so repertoires, and around 10 million of these chains were shared by at least two donors. Raw reads were error-corrected and collapsed into unique sequences with a nearest-neighbor algorithm that merged closely related sequences to remove PCR and sequencing errors. V, D and J gene segments were assigned by aligning CDR3 sequences to IMGT reference sequences. For a sequence to be retained, a match of at least six nucleotides to both a V gene segment and a J gene segment was required. A rearrangement counted as productive if the CDR3 had no stop codons and remained in frame with V and J, and every other rearrangement counted as non-productive. CDR3 was defined by IMGT convention, running from the second conserved V-encoded cysteine to the conserved J-encoded phenylalanine. Sequences without an unambiguous match to a single V gene segment were excluded from the earlier analysis of several hundred of the donors. An earlier analysis of roughly 590 of the donors called V segments functional above 56.7% productive rearrangements and segregating when the between-donor standard deviation exceeded 5%. To diagnose cytomegalovirus status from the catalog of TCR beta chain sequences, a statistical classification framework was built. A later analysis assigned V and J genes by comparing TCR nucleotide sequences with IMGT/GENE-DB human TR gene sequences. A later analysis assigned CDR3 sequences and most-parsimonious VDJ recombination scenarios with the TCRdist pipeline. In a later analysis, every TCR beta chain was defined by the combination of its CDR3 amino acid sequence and its V-gene family, and reads without a unique V-gene family were dropped. A later analysis removed nearly 600 highly shared, low-generation-probability nucleotide sequences to deal with suspected cross-contamination and a sequencing artifact. In a later analysis, a clonal expansion index for each public chain was calculated from normalized within-repertoire ranks of inferred template counts. In a later analysis, generation probabilities were computed using a VDJ recombination model fitted to out-of-frame rearrangements, and the results were checked against IGoR. In a later analysis, hypergeometric tests were used to score TCR-TCR, TCR-HLA and TCR-CMV co-occurrence, with a repertoire-size bias correction applied to TCR pairs. To estimate false discovery rates, a later analysis permuted the HLA or CMV assignments 20 times. In a later analysis, co-occurring TCRs were grouped with DBSCAN, and TCRdist sequence similarity was added when clustering was performed within HLA-allele-positive subsets. Repertoires with fewer than 30,000 or more than 120,000 public chains were left out of co-occurrence clustering, as were a handful of repertoires with anomalous nucleotide sharing. What TCRdb holds here is the immuneACCESS table cut down to in-frame rearrangements. Part of the clones is not present; checked against another copy, under half of the missing clones reflect an unresolved V gene, and the others are unexplained. From that table come the V and J calls and clone size; the DNA was used to work out D and trimming. Here the sample has about 190,000 clones; roughly 80% occur a single time. In total, the top ten clones hold 3.8% of the sample.

What the work shows at the level of the full study, not this receptor alone: The cohort was sequenced for TCR beta chains only, and without alpha or paired-chain data the features that could be detected were limited. Several of the top co-occurrence clusters appeared to be linked to parvovirus B19, influenza, CMV and Epstein-Barr virus, according to a later analysis. Sequencing depth was assumed to be roughly uniform across donors in the presence/absence analyses, though that assumption may not hold. A group of highly shared sequence variants was considered likely to be a technical artifact of the sequencing pipeline. In both the original and validation cohorts, the classifier was reported to diagnose cytomegalovirus status with high specificity and sensitivity. Because HLA typing was missing for some donors at each locus, association tests included only the typed subset. A later analysis associated about 17,000 TCR beta sequences with specific HLA alleles at a false discovery rate of 0.05. A total of 150 or so TCR beta chains were listed by the study as associated with cytomegalovirus. For the cohort, immune exposure information was limited to CMV serostatus. Linkage disequilibrium might explain the correlated functional status among segregating V segments, but an unknown experimental factor could not be excluded. A further reported finding was that TCR beta sequences accurately predicted the HLA-A and HLA-B alleles for most subjects in the first cohort. An association between a missense DCLRE1C variant and V-gene and J-gene trimming of TCR beta chains was found in a later genetic analysis and replicated in an independent cohort. When HLA alleles, especially DR and DQ, strongly co-occurred, TCR associations were difficult to assign to individual alleles. The 87-base-pair reads could not distinguish some IMGT-functional V segments, including TRBV6-2 and TRBV6-3, so those segments were excluded. In vitro tests confirmed that a few of the cytomegalovirus-associated TCR beta chains recognize cytomegalovirus antigens. In a later analysis, HLA-associated TCR beta chains showed more clonal expansion and lower generation probabilities than non-associated chains that were equally common. According to a later genetic analysis, donors in an Asian-associated ancestry cluster had fewer N-insertions in productive TCRs than the roughly 660-donor mean. Most CMV-associated TCR beta chains appeared to be HLA-restricted in a later analysis, and the HLA associations seemed to be driven largely by CMV exposure. According to a later analysis, TCR association rates differed among HLA loci, with DRB1 alleles showing the most associated TCRs and HLA-C alleles showing the fewest. Most TCR sequences were seen in very few donors, while some public TCRs were found in many individuals. Because counts were too low, some 17 rarely observed V segments, including chromosome 9 orphons, were excluded from the earlier analysis of under 650 of the donors. According to the authors, the approach could potentially be generalized to other disease states and immunological phenotypes. In an earlier analysis of roughly 560 of the donors, most TCR beta V segments were observed in productive rearrangements about 87% or about 30% of the time, broadly matching IMGT annotations.

Concerning this clone: Its cognate antigen has yet to be identified. Base qualities are missing; no much larger clone stands one base away.

The receptor was derived from a man in his fifties or sixties in good health and CMV-seronegative. Rearrangement joined TRBV10-3 to TRBJ2-1, and TRBD2 aligns with 10 junction nucleotides. The sequenced sample was PBMCs. Here the CDR3 is given as CAISAAGGSSYNEQFF. At the DNA level, the sequence is TGTGCCATCAGTGCAGCGGGGGGGAGCTCCTACAATGAGCAGTTCTTC.